The 8 T cell receptor beta chains presented below share a single source sample, sequenced in a study of blood T cells in healthy people across ages. Through a sample-barcoded 5' primer and a J-beta primer mix, a second PCR was run for 7 to 11 cycles. One entry per CDR3 protein results from TCRdb running MiXCR on the 5' RACE reads. The table shows 850,000 to 1,100,000 distinct CDR3 sequences, with roughly two fifths occurring only once. The sequencing input was blood. Receptors originate from a man between 18 and 29 years old in good health.

V gene TRBV11-2 combines with J gene TRBJ1-3; 8 bases fit TRBD1. J gave up 4 bases and V 6 bases, and 8 bases lay outside the gene matches. The CDR3 has 15 amino acids. Germline CDR1 is SGHAT and CDR2 is FQNNGV. Here the CDR3 DNA reads TGTGCCAGCAGTCCGGACAGGGCGGGCGGAAACACCATATATTTT. Translation gives CASSPDRAGGNTIYF. The variable domain in full, completed from reference TRBV11-2 and TRBJ1-3, reads EAGVAQSPRYKIIEKRQSVAFWCNPISGHATLYWYQQILGQGPKLLIQFQNNGVVDDSQLPKDRFSAERLKGVDSTLKIQPAKLEDSAVYLCASSPDRAGGNTIYFGEGSWLTVV.

This clonotype has just a few counts. The chain combines TRBV20-1 with TRBJ1-2; a possible D gene is TRBD1 (5 bases). This CDR3 region has 16 residues. The V and J ends lost 0 bases and 2 bases respectively, with 16 bases between them. Germline assignment: CDR1 DFQATT and CDR2 SNEGSKA (reference sequence). Here the CDR3 reads CSARDSRDSVNYGYTF. CDR3 coding DNA: TGCAGTGCTAGAGATTCCAGGGATAGCGTGAACTATGGCTACACCTTC.

This clonotype was seen only once. The chain employs TRBV9 and TRBJ1-1; 7 bases are shared with TRBD1. This CDR3 comprises 15 residues. Germline V gene sequence: CDR1 SGDLS, CDR2 YYNGEE. Trimming took 0 bases from V and 7 from J; bases not matched to a gene: 9. The DNA for the CDR3 is TGTGCCAGCAGCGTAGGGGCAGGGGGATTCGATGAAGCTTTCTTT. Residues: CASSVGAGGFDEAFF.

The chain links TRBV5-1 to TRBJ2-3; no reliable D call. This CDR3 comprises 15 residues. The V gene's germline CDR1 is SGHRS and CDR2 YFSETQ. The ends were cut back, 4 bases at V and 0 bases at J, with 12 bases in the middle. CDR3 sequence reads: CASSQLQESTDTQYF. The CDR3 DNA sequence: TGCGCCAGCAGCCAGTTGCAGGAAAGCACAGATACGCAGTATTTT. The full variable domain, its missing parts supplied by reference TRBV5-1 and TRBJ2-3, is KAGVTQTPRYLIKTRGQQVTLSCSPISGHRSVSWYQQTPGQGLQFLFEYFSETQRNKGNFPGRFSGRQFSNSRSEMNVSTLELGDSALYLCASSQLQESTDTQYFGPGTRLTVL.

This clonotype was seen a few times. This chain uses TRBV20-1 with TRBJ1-2, with TRBD1 matching 12 bases. V trimming: 6 bases; J trimming: 8 bases; junction bases outside the gene matches: 7. Germline assignment: CDR1 DFQATT and CDR2 SNEGSKA (reference sequence). This CDR3 is built from 13 residues. The CDR3 bases are TGCAGTGCGGGGACAGGGGGCGAAAGCGGCTACACCTTC. It yields the protein CSAGTGGESGYTF.

Comment on this clonotype: A read error may be the cause here, since a much bigger clone is one base away. V and J are TRBV28 and TRBJ2-7; D possibly corresponds to TRBD1 (6 bases). The CDR3 covers 14 residues. Germline CDR1 MDHEN, CDR2 SYDVKM. Trimming took 8 bases from V and 7 from J, leaving 21 bases between them. This chain's CDR3 is CASGTGQDYNEQYF. The DNA of the CDR3 is TGTGCCAGCGGAACGGGACAAGACTACAATGAGCAGTACTTC.

This clonotype has at least ten counts. This rearrangement joins TRBV20-1 to TRBJ2-3, with TRBD2 matching over 15 bases. The CDR3 covers 16 residues. The germline gives CDR1 DFQATT, CDR2 SNEGSKA (reference sequence). After removal of 5 bases from V and 5 bases from J, the junction contained 8 bases not matched to a gene. This CDR3 reads CSAAGTSGGRGDTQYF. For the CDR3, the DNA is TGCAGTGCTGCCGGGACTAGCGGGGGGCGGGGAGATACGCAGTATTTT.

This clonotype has only a few counts. This CDR3 is CASSQVAGQPQHF. The CDR3 nucleotides are TGTGCCAGCAGTCAGGTGGCGGGTCAGCCCCAGCATTTT. The gene calls are TRBV27 and TRBJ1-5; no reliable D call. The CDR3 has 13 amino acids. Germline V gene lookup returns CDR1 MNHEY and CDR2 SMNVEV (reference sequence). Between the trimmed V and J ends, which lost 5 bases and 6 bases, there was a span of 11 bases.